Below, one T cell receptor beta chain is given with its context. The antigen remains unidentified. CDR3 length: 13 amino acids. Trimming pared 4 bases from V and 1 base from J, leaving 8 bases between. The germline V gene encodes CDR1 SEHNR and CDR2 FQNEAQ (reference sequence). These data come from a study of cytomegalovirus exposure and HLA in healthy donors. Background on the study: HLA-typed donors contributed 65 million to 95 million unique TCRs, which were held in an early data release.

PCR was performed using 60 Vbeta and 13 Jbeta primers. The method was immunoSEQ multiplex PCR; TCRdb's version includes in-frame clones alone and lacks a portion of them. The sample has about 130,000 clones, less than 85% seen once; the top ten hold 3% to 4%. Broader study findings: A previous analysis found most TCR beta V segments productive roughly 87% or roughly 30% of the time. Later work showed greater clonal expansion in HLA-associated TCR beta chains than in equally common others.

The source material was PBMCs. This chain links TRBV7-9 with TRBJ2-7; D is perhaps TRBD1 (6 bases). The clonotype was recovered from a male donor in good health and CMV-seronegative. The CDR3 loop is CASSYRESYEQYF. In DNA form, the CDR3 reads TGTGCCAGCAGCTACAGGGAGTCCTACGAGCAGTACTTC.